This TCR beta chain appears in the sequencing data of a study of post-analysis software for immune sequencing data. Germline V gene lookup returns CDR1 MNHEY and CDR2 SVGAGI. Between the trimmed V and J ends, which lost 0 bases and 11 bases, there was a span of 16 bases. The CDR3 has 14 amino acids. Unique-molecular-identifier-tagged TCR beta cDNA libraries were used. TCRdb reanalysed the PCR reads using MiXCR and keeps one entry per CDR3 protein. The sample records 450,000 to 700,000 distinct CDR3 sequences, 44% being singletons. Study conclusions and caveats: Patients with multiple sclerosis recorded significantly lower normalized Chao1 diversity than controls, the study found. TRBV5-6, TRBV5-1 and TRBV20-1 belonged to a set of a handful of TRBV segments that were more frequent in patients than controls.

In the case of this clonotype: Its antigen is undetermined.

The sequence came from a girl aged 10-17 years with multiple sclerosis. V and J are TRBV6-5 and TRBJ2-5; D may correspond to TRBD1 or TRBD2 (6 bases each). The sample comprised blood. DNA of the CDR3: TGTGCCAGCAGTTACTCGAACAGGGACTGGGAGCAGTACTTC. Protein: CASSYSNRDWEQYF.